These 17 T cell receptor beta chains originate from one sample sequenced in a study of cytomegalovirus exposure and HLA in healthy donors. Profiling relied on immunoSEQ multiplex PCR, and the TCRdb table lists in-frame clones only, not all of them. Of some 290,000 clones in the sample, around 90% were seen once. Source material: PBMCs. Every receptor here comes from a man younger than 45 in good health and CMV-seronegative.

The V call is TRBV2, the J call TRBJ1-2, with a weak D call TRBD1 (6 bases). The CDR3 extends over 14 amino acids. V lost 10 bases and J 2 bases, leaving 17 bases between the germline ends. Germline V gene data show CDR1 as SNHLY and CDR2 as FYNNEI. The CDR3 region is CANLKRQENYGYTF. The CDR3 DNA sequence: TGTGCCAATCTAAAGCGACAGGAGAACTATGGCTACACCTTC.

This clone occurred once. V and J are TRBV27 and TRBJ2-3; 10 nucleotides match TRBD1. The CDR3 has 15 residues. V dropped 6 bases and J dropped 3; count of bases not matched to a gene: 6. Looked up from germline, CDR1 is MNHEY and CDR2 is SMNVEV (reference sequence). As DNA, the CDR3 is TGTGCCAGCAGCAGCTGGGACAGGGGTACAGATACGCAGTATTTT. This codes for CASSSWDRGTDTQYF.

The chain combines TRBV30 with TRBJ2-2; D may be TRBD1 (6 bases). V dropped 4 bases and J dropped 6 bases, with 18 bases sitting between them. The CDR3 is 15 amino acids. Germline loops: CDR1 GTSNPN, CDR2 SVGIG (reference sequence). The CDR3 here is CAWTTQGPPPGELFF. In DNA, the CDR3 is TGTGCCTGGACTACTCAGGGGCCTCCCCCCGGGGAGCTGTTTTTT.

The chain combines TRBV6-1 with TRBJ1-3; D gene unclear. The CDR3 consists of 14 residues. Between the trimmed V and J ends, which lost 7 bases and 1 base, there was a span of 11 bases. Germline V lookup: CDR1 MNHNS, CDR2 SASEGT. Written as DNA, the CDR3 is TGTGCCAGCACCGGAGGAGTTTCTGGAAACACCATATATTTT. It yields the protein CASTGGVSGNTIYF.

This chain joins TRBV25-1 and TRBJ2-3; TRBD2 matches 10 bases. The V segment lost 3 bases and the J segment 3 bases; nucleotides outside the gene matches: 6. The germline gives CDR1 MGHDK, CDR2 SYGVNS. The CDR3 loop spans 16 amino acids. The DNA for the CDR3 is TGTGCCAGCAGTGAGTCTAGCGGGGGAATAACAGATACGCAGTATTTT. Its protein is CASSESSGGITDTQYF.

The CDR3 region has the DNA TGTGCCAGCAGCTTAGATCACTCTCAAGAGACCCAGTACTTC. Translation gives CASSLDHSQETQYF. The J gene is TRBJ2-5, the V gene TRBV7-2; no reliable D call. CDR3 length: 14 residues. Germline CDR1 reads SGHTA; CDR2 reads FQGNSA. Trimming pared 1 base from V and 2 bases from J, leaving 8 bases between.

This chain links TRBV29-1 with TRBJ1-4; 10 nucleotides line up with TRBD1. V shed 6 bases, J shed 13 bases, and the junction held 8 bases outside the gene matches. Germline V gene lookup returns CDR1 SQVTM and CDR2 ANQGSEA. The length of the CDR3 is 12 residues. The CDR3 coding sequence is TGCAGCGTCGGGACAGGGGTCGGTAGACTGTTTTTT. Protein product: CSVGTGVGRLFF. Drawing the rest from reference TRBV29-1 and TRBJ1-4, the complete variable domain is SAVISQKPSRDICQRGTSLTIQCQVDSQVTMMFWYRQQPGQSLTLIATANQGSEATYESGFVIDKFPISRPNLTFSTLTVSNMSPEDSSIYLCSVGTGVGRLFFGSGTQLSVL.

This chain links TRBV20-1 with TRBJ2-7; TRBD2 agrees at 7 bases. Germline loops: CDR1 DFQATT, CDR2 SNEGSKA (reference sequence). After removal of 7 bases from V and 3 bases from J, the junction contained 3 bases not matched to a gene. The CDR3 has 11 amino acids. The CDR3 coding sequence is TGCAGTGTTGGGGGGGACTACGAGCAGTACTTC. Its protein product is CSVGGDYEQYF.

V usage is TRBV19 and J usage is TRBJ1-1, with a weak D call TRBD1 (5 bases). The CDR3 sequence is 16 residues long. V shed 3 bases and J shed 0 bases, with 14 bases lying between them. In germline, CDR1 is LNHDA, CDR2 SQIVND (reference sequence). In DNA, the CDR3 is TGTGCCAGTAGTATCCGTGGGGGGACCATGAACACTGAAGCTTTCTTT. The encoded protein is CASSIRGGTMNTEAFF.

The chain combines TRBV29-1 with TRBJ2-1; TRBD1 might be the D (6 bases). Between the trimmed V and J ends, which lost 7 bases and 10 bases, there was a span of 14 bases. Germline V CDR1 and CDR2: SQVTM, ANQGSEA. This CDR3 is 11 amino acids long. The CDR3 loop reads CSAVGGWEQFF. For the CDR3, the DNA is TGCAGCGCCGTAGGGGGTTGGGAGCAGTTCTTC.

The gene calls are TRBV18 and TRBJ2-1; weak D call: TRBD1 (5 bases). Trimming removed 0 bases at V and 4 bases at J, with 13 bases between. The germline V gene encodes CDR1 KGHSH and CDR2 LQKENI. The CDR3 runs to 16 residues. The CDR3 DNA reads as TGTGCCAGCTCACCACCGACGACCGCAGGGTACAATGAGCAGTTCTTC. It translates to CASSPPTTAGYNEQFF.

This chain connects TRBV2 to TRBJ1-3; 7 nucleotides align to TRBD1. V trimming: 3 bases; J trimming: 2 bases; junction bases outside the gene matches: 7. The V gene's germline CDR1 is SNHLY and CDR2 FYNNEI. CDR3 length equals 16 residues. This chain's CDR3 is CASSDLTGWTGNTIYF. Written as DNA, the CDR3 is TGTGCCAGCAGTGATTTGACAGGGTGGACTGGAAACACCATATATTTT.

The chain employs TRBV30 and TRBJ1-5; 7 positions match TRBD1. This CDR3 comprises 17 residues. Trimming took 0 bases from V and 0 from J; bases not matched to a gene: 8. Germline V gene data show CDR1 as GTSNPN and CDR2 as SVGIG (reference sequence). CDR3 nucleotides: TGTGCCTGGAGTGTACGAAACAGGGGCTTTAGCAATCAGCCCCAGCATTTT. Its translation is CAWSVRNRGFSNQPQHF.

This chain connects TRBV4-2 to TRBJ2-1; 7 bases match TRBD1. V lost 4 bases, J lost 9 bases, and 18 bases stayed unmatched. CDR1 LGHNA and CDR2 YNFKEQ come from the germline V gene. The CDR3 is made up of 17 amino acids. As DNA, the CDR3 is TGTGCCAGCAGCCCTAGGGGGCAGGGGCTTTTTTCCACTGAGCAGTTCTTC. Translated, it gives CASSPRGQGLFSTEQFF.

This clone was seen just once. The rearrangement uses TRBV18 and TRBJ2-2, with 8 bases identical to TRBD2. Unmatched junction bases numbered 4, after V lost 3 bases and J lost 4 bases. The CDR3 totals 15 residues. Germline V gene lookup returns CDR1 KGHSH and CDR2 LQKENI. The CDR3 DNA reads as TGTGCCAGCTCACCGGCACTAGCGGCCACCGGGGAGCTGTTTTTT. Translating gives CASSPALAATGELFF.

The chain recombines TRBV6-5 with TRBJ2-5, with 8 positions matching TRBD2. The DNA end is more similar to TRBJ2-7, so the J call may be wrong. Germline loops: CDR1 MNHEY, CDR2 SVGAGI. The CDR3 has 12 amino acids. The CDR3 region is CASSFGGAEQYF. DNA for the CDR3: TGTGCCAGCAGTTTCGGGGGGGCCGAGCAGTACTTC.

The genes are TRBV5-5 and TRBJ1-1, with 11 bases aligning to TRBD1. CDR1 is SGHKS, CDR2 YYEKEE, per germline (reference sequence). This CDR3 has 17 residues. The V segment lost 0 bases and the J segment 5 bases; nucleotides outside the gene matches: 9. CDR3 nucleotides: TGTGCCAGCAGCTTGGCCCCGCGGACAGGGGGCTGGACTGAAGCTTTCTTT. Its protein is CASSLAPRTGGWTEAFF.